The 18 T cell receptor beta chains below all came from one sample that was sequenced in a study of post-analysis software for immune sequencing data. Study-wide findings and caveats: Patients had higher frequencies than controls of about five TRBV segments, including TRBV5-6, TRBV5-1 and TRBV20-1.

TCR beta libraries were prepared from cDNA with unique molecular identifiers. TCRdb ran MiXCR on the PCR reads and lists one entry per CDR3 protein. The sample lists hundreds of thousands of distinct CDR3 sequences, around 40% seen once, with about 1.5% in the top ten. No cognate antigen is known for these TCRs. The specimen sequenced was blood. These receptors were taken from a girl under 18 with multiple sclerosis.

The chain couples TRBV12-3 or TRBV12-4 to TRBJ2-7; TRBD1 might be the D (6 bases). This CDR3 is 16 amino acids long. V lost 7 bases and J 9 bases, leaving 28 bases between the germline ends. Written as DNA, the CDR3 is TGTGCCAGCAAGGACGGACTCAGGGGTCGCACAGATACGCAGTACTTC. This encodes CASKDGLRGRTDTQYF.

This clonotype was observed a handful of times. This chain links TRBV7-9 with TRBJ1-2; D possibly corresponds to TRBD1 (6 bases). The CDR3 covers 16 residues. V lost 1 base to trimming and J lost 2 bases, with 14 bases between them. Germline loops: CDR1 SEHNR, CDR2 FQNEAQ (reference sequence). In DNA form, the CDR3 reads TGTGCCAGCAGCTTAGAGGGGGGCCGAGGGAACTATGGCTACACCTTC. Amino acids: CASSLEGGRGNYGYTF.

CDR3 loop: CASSNTGTGDEQYF. The CDR3 nucleotides read TGTGCCAGCAGCAACACCGGGACAGGGGACGAGCAGTACTTC. The chain employs TRBV9 and TRBJ2-7; 10 nucleotides agree with TRBD1. The CDR3 is 14 amino acids. The V gene's germline CDR1 is SGDLS and CDR2 YYNGEE. J gave up 5 bases and V 4 bases, and 6 bases lay outside the gene matches.

In the case of this clonotype: At one end, the junction sequence differs from germline, possibly due to a read error. This sequence joins TRBV5-1 and TRBJ1-1; no clear D gene. Germline V gives CDR1 SGHRS, CDR2 YFSETQ. The CDR3 length is 12 residues. The CDR3 DNA reads TGCACCAGCAGTTTGGTTGGGACTGAAGCTTTCTTT. It is translated as CTSSLVGTEAFF.

This clonotype was counted between two and nine times. The V gene is TRBV7-9, the J gene TRBJ1-1; tentatively, D is TRBD1 (5 bases). The CDR3 extends over 13 amino acids. V lost 3 bases and J 3 bases, leaving 8 bases between the germline ends. CDR1 and CDR2 from the germline V gene are SEHNR and FQNEAQ (reference sequence). The CDR3 region is CASSFKGHTEAFF. In DNA form, the CDR3 reads TGTGCCAGCAGCTTCAAGGGACACACTGAAGCTTTCTTT.

V gene TRBV12-3 or TRBV12-4 combines with J gene TRBJ1-2, with 11 bases identical to TRBD1. V shed 6 bases, J shed 8 bases, and the junction held 8 bases outside the gene matches. This CDR3 has 14 residues. CDR3 nucleotide sequence: TGTGCCAGCAGAAAGGACAGGGGGCTTTGGGGCTACACCTTC. Its translation: CASRKDRGLWGYTF.

The chain links TRBV20-1 to TRBJ2-3; 8 bases align to TRBD2. V lost 6 bases to trimming and J lost 5 bases; unmatched junction nucleotides: 13. Germline values: CDR1 DFQATT, CDR2 SNEGSKA (reference sequence). The CDR3 runs 15 residues. CDR3 amino acids: CSAPRGGGQEDTQYF. In DNA form, the CDR3 reads TGCAGTGCACCCCGGGGGGGGGGCCAAGAAGATACGCAGTATTTT.

V usage is TRBV5-6 and J usage is TRBJ2-7; TRBD1 is a possible D gene (6 bases). This CDR3 is 17 amino acids long. Between the trimmed V and J ends, which lost 2 bases and 3 bases, there was a span of 21 bases. CDR1 and CDR2 (germline): SGHDT, YYEEEE. In nucleotides, the CDR3 is TGTGCCAGCAGCTTATCCGGGACACCCGTTTCGGGCTACGAGCAGTACTTC. It yields the protein CASSLSGTPVSGYEQYF.

This clonotype was counted a few times. The chain is built from TRBV29-1 and TRBJ1-2, with 7 bases matching TRBD1. Germline V gives CDR1 SQVTM, CDR2 ANQGSEA. The CDR3 length is 13 residues. Trimming removed 3 bases from V and 5 bases from J; junction bases left unmatched: 6. The CDR3 sequence: CSVDRQGGYGYTF. The CDR3 nucleotides read TGCAGCGTTGATCGACAGGGTGGTTATGGCTACACCTTC. The full variable domain, completed using reference TRBV29-1 and TRBJ1-2, is SAVISQKPSRDICQRGTSLTIQCQVDSQVTMMFWYRQQPGQSLTLIATANQGSEATYESGFVIDKFPISRPNLTFSTLTVSNMSPEDSSIYLCSVDRQGGYGYTFGSGTRLTVV.

V usage is TRBV3-1 and J usage is TRBJ1-1; D is ambiguous. V lost 4 bases and J 0 bases, leaving 15 bases between the germline ends. This CDR3 spans 16 amino acids. The germline V gene encodes CDR1 LGHDT and CDR2 YNNKEL (reference sequence). The CDR3 region has the DNA TGTGCCAGCAGCCCATCGGACCTGGGATTGAACACTGAAGCTTTCTTT. Encoded protein: CASSPSDLGLNTEAFF.

The chain combines TRBV6-5 with TRBJ2-5; 10 bases agree with TRBD1. The CDR3 has 15 amino acids. V lost 0 bases and J lost 6; bases outside the gene matches: 4. The germline V gene has CDR1 MNHEY and CDR2 SVGAGI. The CDR3 is CASSYSDRGRKTQYF. CDR3 in DNA: TGTGCCAGCAGTTACTCCGACAGGGGGCGGAAGACCCAGTACTTC.

The rearrangement joins TRBV20-1 to TRBJ2-3; D is ambiguous. This CDR3 region has 12 residues. The V gene's germline CDR1 is DFQATT and CDR2 SNEGSKA (reference sequence). The V end was cut by 5 bases, the J end by 2 bases, with 8 bases between. The CDR3 nucleotides are TGCAGTGCTCTCAGATACACAGATACGCAGTATTTT. Amino acid sequence: CSALRYTDTQYF.

The CDR3 DNA follows: TGTGCCAGCAGTTTGGCGACCCACCACAGGGTAGAGGATGAAAAACTGTTTTTT. This sequence encodes CASSLATHHRVEDEKLFF. The chain combines TRBV12-3 or TRBV12-4 with TRBJ1-4; D is perhaps TRBD1 (6 bases). V lost 3 bases, J lost 6 bases, and 23 bases lay in between. This CDR3 region has 18 residues.

The chain is built from TRBV5-6 and TRBJ2-1; 8 bases are shared with TRBD2. The CDR3 is 15 amino acids. V trimming: 7 bases; J trimming: 6 bases; junction bases outside the gene matches: 12. CDR1 and CDR2 (germline): SGHDT, YYEEEE. The CDR3 sequence: CASVVGRLASNEQFF. CDR3 bases: TGTGCCAGCGTCGTGGGCCGACTAGCGTCCAATGAGCAGTTCTTC.

This chain links TRBV5-1 with TRBJ2-3, with 12 bases that match TRBD2. J lost 6 bases, V lost 4 bases, and 6 bases had no gene match. CDR1 is SGHRS and CDR2 is YFSETQ in the germline V gene. The CDR3 contains 15 residues. CDR3 coding DNA: TGCGCCAGCAGCGCGACTAGCGGGAGATCTGATACGCAGTATTTT. Translation: CASSATSGRSDTQYF.

The chain has TRBV29-1 and TRBJ2-3; D possibly corresponds to TRBD1 (6 bases). Germline V lookup: CDR1 SQVTM, CDR2 ANQGSEA. There are 13 residues in the CDR3. The DNA for the CDR3 is TGCAGTGTTAAAAGGACAGTTGAGGATACGCAGTATTTT. It specifies CSVKRTVEDTQYF.

Worth noting for this clonotype: The junction does not match germline at one end; this may be a read error. The CDR3 spells CNAREFANEKLFF. The CDR3 DNA follows: TGCAATGCTAGAGAATTTGCGAATGAAAAACTGTTTTTT. This chain connects TRBV20-1 to TRBJ1-4; D remains unclear. Germline V lookup: CDR1 DFQATT, CDR2 SNEGSKA (reference sequence). The CDR3 is made up of 13 amino acids.

The rearrangement uses TRBV3-1 and TRBJ1-1; 7 nucleotides agree with TRBD1. There are 15 residues in the CDR3. The germline V gene has CDR1 LGHDT and CDR2 YNNKEL (reference sequence). Losses at the gene ends were 4 bases for V and 3 bases for J; bases not matched to a gene: 8. The CDR3 spells CASSPYDRVDTEAFF. The CDR3 bases are TGTGCCAGCAGCCCCTATGACAGGGTGGACACTGAAGCTTTCTTT.